This T cell receptor (beta chain) was recorded in a study of T cells in Graves' hyperthyroidism and ophthalmopathy. Inclusion characteristics of ophthalmopathy patients comprised a Clinical Activity Score of at least 3, a NOSPECS grade of at least 4, and duration under 3 months. Diagnosis rested on symptoms, serum thyroxine and TRAb, thyroid ultrasound, and orbital computed tomography. About 10 ml fresh peripheral blood yielded the PBMCs. Germline V gives CDR1 MNHNS, CDR2 SASEGT. With 7 bases removed from V and 7 bases from J, the gap between germline ends came to 17 bases. The CDR3 sequence is 14 residues long. Amplification of TCR beta CDR3 regions used RNA as the template. When the TCR CDR3 underwent first-round RT-PCR, the HTBI primer set was used. TCRdb itself ran the multiplex PCR reads through MiXCR, one entry per CDR3 protein. The sample has over 500,000 distinct CDR3 sequences; approximately 17% are singletons.

The V call is TRBV6-1, the J call TRBJ2-1, with a weak D call TRBD2 (5 bases). This clonotype was sampled from a woman between 18 and 29 years old with Graves' ophthalmopathy. What was sequenced was blood. The CDR3 DNA follows: TGTGCCAGCAACCCTAAGAGGGCCAAGAATGAGCAGTTCTTC. It codes for CASNPKRAKNEQFF.